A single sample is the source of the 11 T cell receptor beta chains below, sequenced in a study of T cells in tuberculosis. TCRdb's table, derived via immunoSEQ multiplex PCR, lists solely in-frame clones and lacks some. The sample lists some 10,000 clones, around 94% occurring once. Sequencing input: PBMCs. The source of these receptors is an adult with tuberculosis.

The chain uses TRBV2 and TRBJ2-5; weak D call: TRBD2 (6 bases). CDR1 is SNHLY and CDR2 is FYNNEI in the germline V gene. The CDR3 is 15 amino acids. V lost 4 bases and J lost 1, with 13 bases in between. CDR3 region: CASSVGGAPQETQYF. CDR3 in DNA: TGTGCCAGCAGTGTAGGCGGGGCCCCCCAAGAGACCCAGTACTTC.

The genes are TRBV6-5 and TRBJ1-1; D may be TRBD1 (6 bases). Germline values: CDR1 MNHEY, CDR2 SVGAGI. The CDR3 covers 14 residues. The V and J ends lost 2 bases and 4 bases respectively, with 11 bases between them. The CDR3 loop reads CASSYRTGITEAFF. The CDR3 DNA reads TGTGCCAGCAGTTACCGAACAGGGATCACTGAAGCTTTCTTT.

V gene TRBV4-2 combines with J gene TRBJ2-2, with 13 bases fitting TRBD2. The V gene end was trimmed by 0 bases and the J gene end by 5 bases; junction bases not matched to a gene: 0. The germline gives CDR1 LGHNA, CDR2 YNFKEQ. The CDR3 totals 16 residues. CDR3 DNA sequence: TGTGCCAGCAGCCAAGAACTAGCGGGGGGGACCGGGGAGCTGTTTTTT. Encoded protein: CASSQELAGGTGELFF.

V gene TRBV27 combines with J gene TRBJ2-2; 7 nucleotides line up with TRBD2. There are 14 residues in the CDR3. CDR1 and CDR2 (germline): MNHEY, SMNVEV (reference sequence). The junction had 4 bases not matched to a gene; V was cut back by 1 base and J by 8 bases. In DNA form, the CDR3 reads TGTGCCAGCAGTTTATATGGGGAGGGGGGGGAGCTGTTTTTT. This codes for CASSLYGEGGELFF.

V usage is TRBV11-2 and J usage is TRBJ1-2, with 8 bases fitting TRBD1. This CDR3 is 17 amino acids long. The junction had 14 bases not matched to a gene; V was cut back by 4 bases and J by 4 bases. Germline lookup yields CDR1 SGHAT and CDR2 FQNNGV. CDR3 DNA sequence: TGTGCCAGCAGCTCCATTGACAGGGGACAGAGCATCTATGGCTACACCTTC. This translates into CASSSIDRGQSIYGYTF.

The chain's CDR3 is CASSSARSGQSSYNEQFF. In nucleotides, the CDR3 is TGCGCCAGCAGCTCGGCCCGATCGGGACAGAGCTCCTACAATGAGCAGTTCTTC. The genes are TRBV5-1 and TRBJ2-1; 7 nucleotides line up with TRBD1. The length of the CDR3 is 18 residues. With 3 bases clipped from V and 0 bases from J, the junction kept 12 bases outside the gene matches. From germline, CDR1 is SGHRS and CDR2 YFSETQ.

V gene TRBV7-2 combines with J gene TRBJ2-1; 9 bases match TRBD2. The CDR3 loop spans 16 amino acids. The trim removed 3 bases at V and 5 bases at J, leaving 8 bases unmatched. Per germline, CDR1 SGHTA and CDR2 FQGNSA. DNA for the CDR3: TGTGCCAGCAGCTTCGTGGGCGGGAGGGCCGACAATGAGCAGTTCTTC. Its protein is CASSFVGGRADNEQFF.

CDR3 DNA sequence: TGTGCCGTAGCAGGGGCATATGAGCAGTTCTTC. This gives the protein CAVAGAYEQFF. This chain connects TRBV6-5 to TRBJ2-1; the D gene is possibly TRBD1 (6 bases). The CDR3 runs 11 residues. Trimming left V 11 bases short and J 8 bases short, with 13 bases between. From germline, CDR1 is MNHEY and CDR2 SVGAGI.

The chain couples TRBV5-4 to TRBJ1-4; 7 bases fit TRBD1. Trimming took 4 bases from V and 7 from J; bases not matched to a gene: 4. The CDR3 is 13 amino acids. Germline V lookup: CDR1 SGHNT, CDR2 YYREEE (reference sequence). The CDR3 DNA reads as TGTGCCAGCAGCGTAGACAGGGCTGAAAAACTGTTTTTT. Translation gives CASSVDRAEKLFF. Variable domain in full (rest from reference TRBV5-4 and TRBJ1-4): ETGVTQSPTHLIKTRGQQVTLRCSSQSGHNTVSWYQQALGQGPQFIFQYYREEENGRGNFPPRFSGLQFPNYSSELNVNALELDDSALYLCASSVDRAEKLFFGSGTQLSVL.

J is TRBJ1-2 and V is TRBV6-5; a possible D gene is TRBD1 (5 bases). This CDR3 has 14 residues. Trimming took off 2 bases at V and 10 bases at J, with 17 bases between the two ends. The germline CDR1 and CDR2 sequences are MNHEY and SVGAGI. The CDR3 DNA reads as TGTGCCAGCAGTTACCATGGCAGGGTGAGAGCCTACACCTTC. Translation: CASSYHGRVRAYTF.

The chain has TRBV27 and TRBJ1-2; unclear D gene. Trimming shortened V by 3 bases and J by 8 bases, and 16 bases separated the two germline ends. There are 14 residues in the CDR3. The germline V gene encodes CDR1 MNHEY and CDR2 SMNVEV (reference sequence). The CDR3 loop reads CASSFNSGNWGYTF. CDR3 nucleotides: TGTGCCAGCAGTTTTAATAGCGGGAACTGGGGCTACACCTTC.